Listed below are T cell receptor beta chains from one sample, sequenced in a study of T cell changes during pregnancy in multiple sclerosis. Sequencing was performed with immunoSEQ multiplex PCR; in TCRdb, only in-frame clones are kept and a portion is missing. The sample comprises about 61,000 clones, about 94% of which are singletons, and around 2.5% rests with the top ten. The sequenced sample was CD8+ T cells from peripheral blood mononuclear cells, obtained in the third trimester of pregnancy. The receptors were gathered from a female donor with multiple sclerosis, enrolled in a pregnancy study. CDR3s include the opening cysteine and the closing phenylalanine or tryptophan. The D gene is left open where the match is weak. A clone size is listed for some rows: how often the clone was seen (once, few, many), or a class if it is expanded.

V	size	D	J	CDR3	DNA
TRBV19	NA	NA	TRBJ2-7	CASSPGSAYEQYF	TGTGCCAGTAGTCCAGGGTCAGCCTACGAGCAGTACTTC
TRBV30	once	TRBD2	TRBJ2-3	CAWSSGTSGRAGDTQYF	TGTGCCTGGAGCTCCGGGACTAGCGGGAGGGCCGGAGATACGCAGTATTTT
TRBV9	NA	TRBD2	TRBJ2-3	CASSVGEGGGTDTQYF	TGTGCCAGCAGCGTAGGGGAGGGCGGGGGCACAGATACGCAGTATTTT
TRBV4-1	NA	NA	TRBJ2-1	CASSQASNEQFF	TGCGCCAGCAGCCAAGCTAGTAATGAGCAGTTCTTC
TRBV5-1	once	TRBD1	TRBJ1-3	CASSLEGGQLSGNTIYF	TGCGCCAGCAGCTTGGAAGGGGGACAGCTCTCTGGAAACACCATATATTTT
TRBV29-1	once	NA	TRBJ2-2	CSVDQGTGELFF	TGCAGCGTTGACCAGGGGACCGGGGAGCTGTTTTTT
TRBV6-1	NA	TRBD1	TRBJ1-5	CASRGTGLSNQPQHF	TGTGCCAGCAGAGGGACAGGCCTTAGCAATCAGCCCCAGCATTTT
TRBV11-2	NA	NA	TRBJ2-4	CASSLQSDLAKNIQYF	TGTGCCAGCAGCTTACAGTCTGATCTAGCCAAAAACATTCAGTACTTC
TRBV4-1	NA	TRBD1	TRBJ2-5	CASSQDGTGGMRETQYF	TGCGCCAGCAGCCAAGATGGGACAGGGGGCATGCGGGAGACCCAGTACTTC
TRBV7-6	NA	NA	TRBJ2-7	CASRPTRRF	TGTGCCAGCAGACCTACTAGGCGGTTC
TRBV15	NA	NA	TRBJ2-3	CATSSPPTGYVTDTQYF	TGTGCCACCAGCAGCCCCCCTACAGGGTACGTCACAGATACGCAGTATTTT
TRBV7-6	NA	NA	TRBJ2-1	CASSPLSAESYNEQFF	TGTGCCAGCAGCCCCCTGAGCGCGGAATCCTACAATGAGCAGTTCTTC
TRBV5-3	NA	TRBD2	TRBJ2-7	CARSLKGLAAQYEQYF	TGTGCCAGAAGCTTGAAGGGACTAGCGGCCCAATACGAGCAGTACTTC
TRBV25-1	NA	NA	TRBJ2-2	CASTGNTGELFF	TGTGCCAGCACGGGGAACACCGGGGAGCTGTTTTTT
TRBV27	NA	NA	TRBJ2-2	CASKSETSSFSPGELFF	TGTGCCAGCAAGTCCGAAACTAGTTCTTTCTCTCCCGGGGAGCTGTTTTTT
TRBV7-9	NA	TRBD1	TRBJ2-1	CASSLGDRVSFF	TGTGCCAGCAGCTTAGGGGACAGGGTATCGTTCTTC
TRBV19	NA	NA	TRBJ1-2	CASSIGDWGGYGYTF	TGTGCCAGTAGTATAGGCGACTGGGGCGGCTATGGCTACACCTTC
TRBV27	NA	NA	TRBJ1-2	CASSLTANYGYTF	TGTGCCAGCAGTTTGACAGCCAACTATGGCTACACCTTC
TRBV27	few	NA	TRBJ1-2	CASAGEGPDGYTF	TGTGCCAGCGCTGGGGAGGGGCCGGATGGCTACACCTTC
TRBV7-8	NA	NA	TRBJ1-3	CASSFRGGNTIYF	TGTGCCAGCAGCTTCCGCGGGGGAAACACCATATATTTT
TRBV7-6	NA	TRBD1	TRBJ2-7	CASSLEGALHEQYF	TGTGCCAGCAGCTTAGAGGGGGCTTTACACGAGCAGTACTTC
TRBV6-4	NA	NA	TRBJ2-2	CASSDDAQSAELFF	TGTGCCAGCAGTGACGATGCTCAGTCCGCGGAGCTGTTTTTT